This T cell receptor beta chain is from a study of shared clonotypes between healthy human individuals (dated by TCRdb to between 2020 and 2021). Broadly, across the study: The cohort comprised two women and three men aged 18 to 49 years. To estimate repertoire size and how much clonotypes are shared between individuals, the study performed deep sequencing of blood TCR repertoires from a handful of healthy adults. Libraries were prepared and TCR repertoires were sequenced by different laboratories using diverse techniques, in order to increase sequencing depth and limit assay-specific biases. Each donor's leukapheresis produced roughly between about 0.9 and 9.5 billion PBMCs. For each donor, three plates each were used for CD4 naive and CD4 memory, two plates were used for CD8 naive, and one plate was used for CD8 memory. Study-wide conclusions, independent of this receptor: Even with the large sequencing depth, rarefaction of the sorted-subset datasets indicated that sequencing was incomplete. Pairwise subsampling indicated that sequencing depth was expected to affect the degree of clonotype sharing among donors. Naive subsets generally had larger estimated clonotype richness than memory subsets. Sampling was restricted to blood, and TCR repertoires in tissue are likely to differ from TCR repertoires in blood. Compared with non-shared clonotypes, the clonotypes found in all four sorted-subset donors had higher generation probabilities. Because the study included only a small number of donors, the genetic and exposure-history diversity represented was limited. Around 5% of naive CD4, 3.5% of naive CD8, approximately 2.2% of memory CD4, and 0.4% of memory CD8 clonotypes were shared across a few donors.

For this clone: Its cognate antigen has yet to be identified. Nothing much larger sits one base from this clone, and base qualities are not available.

Clipping removes 3 bases from V and 7 bases from J, with 2 as the unmatched junction base count. CDR1 MNHNS and CDR2 SASEGT are derived from the germline V gene. The CDR3 measures 13 amino acids from cysteine to phenylalanine. Only the CDR3 DNA is retained, 39 bases long and in frame from the first base. CD8 naive samples consisted of CD45RO-negative cells that were positively selected for CCR7, yielding a CD45RA+CCR7+ population without TemRA cells. The donors were healthy, HIV-negative adults with no recently reported acute infections or vaccinations. Only Caucasian adults living in Nashville, Tennessee, USA were represented among the donors. Blood was obtained by leukapheresis, after which PBMCs were separated by Ficoll-Histopaque density gradient centrifugation and cryopreserved in liquid nitrogen vapor phase. Purity and quantity of every magnetically sorted T cell population were checked by analytical flow cytometry. Genomic DNA was isolated from each sorted fraction and quantified by UV absorbance on a Nanodrop 2000c.

Using the deep immunoSEQ assay, TCR CDR3 regions were amplified from genomic DNA by multiplex PCR. Genomic DNA extracted from each cell subset was distributed evenly over all wells of several immunoSEQ 96-well plates, and each plate served as one replicate. Each replicate PCR for sorted subsets received about 180 ng genomic DNA, equal to 28,000 or so T cell genomes. Purified libraries were measured with a Qubit 3.0 fluorometer, size-checked on a Bioanalyzer 2100, and measured again with the KAPA Library Quantification kit. A separate single-read 150-cycle Illumina NextSeq 550 flow cell was used to sequence each immunoSEQ 96-well plate. The paper's processing steps were these. The immunoSEQ output contained only junctional sequences without quality scores, so filtering could not match that applied to full-length reads. Sequences were annotated with PyIR, a Python wrapper for IgBLAST v1.9, using IMGT germline references to assign V/J genes and CDR3. Any read was removed if the V/J assignment was weak (E-value above 1e-6), the CDR3 was missing, or the read contained stop codons, out-of-frame junctions, or ambiguous translated residues. A V3J clonotype was defined by an identical inferred V gene, J gene, and CDR3 amino acid sequence. To compute the percentage overlap between repertoires, the number of shared unique clonotypes was divided by the size of the smaller repertoire. Repertoire richness was assessed with RTK rarefaction, the Chao1 estimator, and Recon v2.1 estimates of unobserved clonotypes. For all TCRbeta clonotypes obtained by the gDNA method from a handful of donors, generation probabilities were computed with OLGA. TCRdb re-hosts the immuneACCESS table, in-frame sequences only. Its copies lack some clones; in the studies checked, an unresolved V gene accounts for under half of them, and the cause for the rest is not known. V and J calls and clone size are given by that table; D and trimming were obtained from the DNA. In this sample the table shows about 870,000 clones, approximately 92% of which occur a single time. The ten largest clones add up to 24% of the sample.

The chain is made from TRBV6-1 and TRBJ1-5; 8 junctional bases match TRBD1. The sample comprised naive CD8+ T cells sorted from blood. This specimen's cell subset or site label, interpreted: CD45RA+CCR7+. The TCR was taken from a young man in good health. The nucleotide sequence reads as follows: TGTGCCAGCAGTGACAGGGGGCTGCAGCCCCAGCATTTT. This yields the protein CASSDRGLQPQHF.